This T cell receptor beta chain is from a study of blood T cell repertoires in COVID-19 (dated by TCRdb to 2019 to 2021). The study in broad terms: Samples from collaborators originated in the United States, Italy and Spain and spanned both the acute and convalescent phases of COVID-19. The material from the prospective study consisted of cDNA or gDNA derived from T cells, B-cell-depleted T cells, or PBMCs. Deeply sampled blood TCRbeta repertoires from subjects exposed to, actively infected with, or recovered from COVID-19 were included in the dataset. A freely available public database, intended as a resource for researchers studying the immune response to SARS-CoV-2, is where the repertoires were released. The samples were drawn from two sources: the first 160 participants of the ongoing ImmuneRACE study, and about 1,300 subjects contributed by 6 global collaborators. Nearly every sample came with metadata listing a de-identified subject ID, COVID-19 status, age in years and sex. Where available, HLA class I and class II types were taken from metadata supplied by the sample provider and were not determined by assay-based typing.

Paper-wide results and their limitations: The amount of clinical and demographic metadata varied by source and participant and was provided uncurated.

Each collaborating institution followed its own protocols to collect whole blood in K2EDTA tubes. For TCRbeta analysis, collaborator samples were shipped as frozen whole blood, as isolated PBMCs, or as DNA extracted from either sample type. The immunoSEQ Assay, a bias-controlled multiplex PCR, was used to amplify TCRbeta CDR3 regions from genomic DNA. Concerning the study's data processing: The number of nucleated cells in each sample was estimated by amplification of reference gene primers within the assay. Sequence reads were collapsed and filtered to measure the absolute abundance of every unique TCRbeta CDR3 rearrangement. For each sample, productive Simpson clonality was calculated by taking the square root of Simpson's diversity index across productive rearrangements. TCRdb retrieved this table from immuneACCESS and kept in-frame rearrangements only. Not all clones are present; in checked studies, unresolved V genes account for under half, and no reason is known for the remainder. V and J calls plus clone size are reproduced from that table; the DNA served to infer D and trimming. In all, the sample holds about 190,000 clones, and around 80% of those were seen once. Around 14% of the sample is in the top ten clones.

Of note for this clone: Its antigen is not yet known. No much larger clonotype is one base removed from it; base qualities were not supplied.

The CDR3 runs 14 amino acids, cysteine and phenylalanine included. The read is trimmed to its CDR3 DNA, 42 bases read in frame from base 1. The germline V gene provides CDR1 MDHEN and CDR2 SYDVKM. At the junction V is shortened by 9 bases and J by 5 bases, with 19 bases in between. Specimen: peripheral blood. This TCR was recovered from a young man with active or convalescent COVID-19. This receptor chain uses TRBV28 and TRBJ1-1, with a tentative D gene TRBD1 over 6 matching bases. This receptor carries the CDR3 CASLEQGKQTEAFF. The DNA sequence is given as TGTGCCAGTCTAGAACAGGGCAAGCAGACTGAAGCTTTCTTT.